One and the same sample provided the 26 T cell receptor beta chains below, sequenced in a study of cytomegalovirus exposure and HLA in healthy donors. Use of 60 Vbeta and 13 Jbeta primers characterized the PCR. Sequencing was performed with immunoSEQ multiplex PCR; in TCRdb, only in-frame clones are kept and a portion is missing. This sample has 130,000 or so clones; around three quarters occur once, and the top ten carry roughly 5.7%. The sequencing input was PBMCs. The receptors stem from a man aged 25-45 years in good health and CMV-seronegative.

The V call is TRBV2, the J call TRBJ2-1; maybe TRBD2 (5 bases). The CDR3 runs 12 residues. The ends were cut back, 6 bases at V and 5 bases at J, with 8 bases in the middle. In germline, CDR1 is SNHLY, CDR2 FYNNEI. CDR3 amino acids: CASRGVNNEQFF. CDR3 nucleotide sequence: TGTGCCAGCAGGGGAGTGAACAATGAGCAGTTCTTC.

The chain is built from TRBV11-2 and TRBJ1-6; possibly TRBD1 for D (5 bases). V was pared by 8 bases and J by 7 bases, with 12 bases between. This CDR3 region has 13 residues. Germline lookup yields CDR1 SGHAT and CDR2 FQNNGV. The CDR3: CASVGVGNSPLHF. For the CDR3, the DNA is TGTGCCAGCGTAGGGGTGGGAAATTCACCCCTCCACTTT.

This clone has more than one count but fewer than ten. The V call is TRBV6-6, the J call TRBJ1-5; 7 nucleotides match TRBD1. The germline gives CDR1 MNHNY, CDR2 SVGAGI (reference sequence). V was pared by 7 bases and J by 0 bases, with 9 bases of the junction left unmatched. The length of the CDR3 is 16 residues. This CDR3 is CASITDRAYSNQPQHF. The CDR3 DNA reads as TGTGCCAGCATCACCGACAGGGCTTATAGCAATCAGCCCCAGCATTTT.

The genes are TRBV28 and TRBJ1-2; 7 nucleotides agree with TRBD1. There are 14 residues in the CDR3. CDR1 is MDHEN, CDR2 SYDVKM, per germline. The trim removed 6 bases at V and 5 bases at J, leaving 9 bases unmatched. The CDR3 loop reads CASSQTGLRYGYTF. The CDR3 DNA is TGTGCCAGCAGCCAGACAGGGCTTCGGTATGGCTACACCTTC.

This rearrangement joins TRBV6-1 to TRBJ2-5; 7 bases fit TRBD2. From germline, CDR1 is MNHNS and CDR2 SASEGT. The V and J ends lost 2 bases and 11 bases, in that order; junction bases with no gene match: 17. The CDR3 spans 16 residues. The CDR3 spells CASSELGRVWGGEQYF. CDR3 in DNA: TGTGCCAGCAGTGAACTGGGGCGGGTTTGGGGGGGGGAGCAGTACTTC.

The chain has TRBV5-1 and TRBJ2-7, with 9 positions matching TRBD2. The CDR3 is made up of 14 amino acids. The J segment lost 6 bases and the V segment lost 4 bases, leaving 8 bases of the junction unmatched. CDR1 is SGHRS, CDR2 YFSETQ, per germline. The CDR3 reads CASSPLAGETEQYF. CDR3 bases: TGCGCCAGCAGCCCCTTAGCGGGAGAGACCGAGCAGTACTTC.

The chain carries TRBV20-1 and TRBJ2-7, with D maybe TRBD1 (5 bases). The CDR3 length is 11 residues. V was pared by 5 bases and J by 6 bases, with 11 bases between. Germline CDR1 reads DFQATT; CDR2 reads SNEGSKA (reference sequence). The CDR3 loop is CSAGAPLEQYF. The DNA for the CDR3 is TGCAGTGCTGGGGCCCCTCTCGAGCAGTACTTC.

The chain carries TRBV15 and TRBJ2-7, with D uncertain. Germline V gene data show CDR1 as LNHNV and CDR2 as YYDKDF (reference sequence). The length of the CDR3 is 13 residues. V lost 0 bases and J 4 bases, leaving 7 bases between the germline ends. In DNA form, the CDR3 reads TGTGCCACCAGCAGAGATCCACTATACGAGCAGTACTTC. Protein sequence: CATSRDPLYEQYF. Supplemented by reference TRBV15 and TRBJ2-7, the full variable domain reads DAMVIQNPRYQVTQFGKPVTLSCSQTLNHNVMYWYQQKSSQAPKLLFHYYDKDFNNEADTPDNFQSRRPNTSFCFLDIRSPGLGDTAMYLCATSRDPLYEQYFGPGTRLTVT.

The V gene is TRBV29-1, the J gene TRBJ2-3; D might be TRBD1 (5 bases). In germline, CDR1 is SQVTM, CDR2 ANQGSEA. V was pared by 5 bases and J by 4 bases, with 13 bases between. This CDR3 has 13 residues. CDR3 region: CSVRLQGADTQYF. The CDR3 bases are TGCAGCGTTAGGCTTCAGGGTGCAGATACGCAGTATTTT.

V and J are TRBV18 and TRBJ2-2; D might be TRBD1 (6 bases). Germline V gives CDR1 KGHSH, CDR2 LQKENI. This CDR3 region has 16 residues. Deletions cut 6 bases from V and 1 base from J, with 15 bases between. Here the CDR3 reads CASSPTGNGNTGELFF. DNA for the CDR3: TGTGCCAGCTCCCCCACAGGGAACGGGAACACCGGGGAGCTGTTTTTT.

The CDR3 spells CASSAAQGLETEAFF. In nucleotides, the CDR3 is TGTGCCAGCAGCGCGGCGCAGGGGCTCGAGACTGAAGCTTTCTTT. The chain couples TRBV9 to TRBJ1-1; D possibly corresponds to TRBD1 (6 bases). Germline CDR1 is SGDLS and CDR2 is YYNGEE. The CDR3 totals 15 residues. V lost 3 bases and J lost 5, with 17 bases in between.

This chain joins TRBV14 and TRBJ2-1; TRBD2 agrees at 7 bases. The CDR3 contains 16 residues. V lost 1 base and J lost 3; bases outside the gene matches: 6. Germline lookup yields CDR1 SGHDN and CDR2 FVKESK. CDR3: CASSQGRAGIYNEQFF. CDR3 sequence (DNA): TGTGCCAGCAGCCAAGGTAGAGCGGGGATCTACAATGAGCAGTTCTTC.

This chain uses TRBV15 with TRBJ2-2, with 7 bases fitting TRBD1. The CDR3 consists of 20 residues. The germline CDR1 and CDR2 sequences are LNHNV and YYDKDF (reference sequence). The V and J ends lost 3 bases and 0 bases, in that order; junction bases with no gene match: 16. CDR3 amino acids: CATSRGRGSRGGANTGELFF. In DNA, the CDR3 is TGTGCCACCAGCAGGGGCAGGGGCAGTAGAGGGGGCGCGAACACCGGGGAGCTGTTTTTT. Full variable domain (rest looked up from reference TRBV15 and TRBJ2-2): DAMVIQNPRYQVTQFGKPVTLSCSQTLNHNVMYWYQQKSSQAPKLLFHYYDKDFNNEADTPDNFQSRRPNTSFCFLDIRSPGLGDTAMYLCATSRGRGSRGGANTGELFFGEGSRLTVL.

The chain uses TRBV25-1 and TRBJ2-7; tentatively, D is TRBD1 (6 bases). The CDR3 loop spans 15 amino acids. Deletions cut 1 base from V and 4 bases from J, with 14 bases between. Germline V gene lookup returns CDR1 MGHDK and CDR2 SYGVNS. CDR3 nucleotide sequence: TGTGCCAGCAGTGAATTGGTTGAGGGGGATTACGAGCAGTACTTC. Protein: CASSELVEGDYEQYF.

The chain uses TRBV4-3 and TRBJ2-2; D possibly corresponds to TRBD1 (6 bases). The CDR3 extends over 16 amino acids. V lost 1 base to trimming and J lost 4 bases, with 13 bases between them. Per the germline V gene, CDR1 is LGHNA and CDR2 is YSLEER. CDR3 protein: CASSQGADRTTGELFF. The CDR3 DNA sequence: TGCGCCAGCAGCCAAGGGGCGGACAGAACCACCGGGGAGCTGTTTTTT.

This clone was seen a single time. The chain employs TRBV25-1 and TRBJ1-2, with 9 bases matching TRBD1. Germline V gene lookup returns CDR1 MGHDK and CDR2 SYGVNS. The CDR3 is 15 residues long. V shed 3 bases and J 2 bases; nucleotides not matched to a gene: 4. The CDR3 loop is CASSDMTGGNYGYTF. The CDR3 coding sequence is TGTGCCAGCAGTGACATGACAGGGGGAAACTATGGCTACACCTTC.

The chain has TRBV9 and TRBJ2-3; 8 bases match TRBD2. Losses at the gene ends were 0 bases for V and 2 bases for J; bases not matched to a gene: 5. The CDR3 has 16 amino acids. Looked up from germline, CDR1 is SGDLS and CDR2 is YYNGEE. This CDR3 is CASSVGDSGNTDTQYF. CDR3 sequence (DNA): TGTGCCAGCAGCGTAGGGGATAGCGGGAACACAGATACGCAGTATTTT.

The V call is TRBV11-2, the J call TRBJ2-1; D not certain. The V and J ends lost 6 bases and 0 bases respectively, with 6 bases between them. The CDR3 extends over 13 amino acids. Germline CDR1 is SGHAT and CDR2 is FQNNGV. CDR3 nucleotides: TGTGCCAGCAGGCAGGTCTCCTACAATGAGCAGTTCTTC. It yields the protein CASRQVSYNEQFF. Looking up the rest from reference TRBV11-2 and TRBJ2-1 gives the full variable domain: EAGVAQSPRYKIIEKRQSVAFWCNPISGHATLYWYQQILGQGPKLLIQFQNNGVVDDSQLPKDRFSAERLKGVDSTLKIQPAKLEDSAVYLCASRQVSYNEQFFGPGTRLTVL.

This chain links TRBV19 with TRBJ1-6; the match to TRBD1 covers 9 bases. The J segment lost 6 bases and the V segment lost 7 bases, leaving 7 bases of the junction unmatched. The CDR3 runs to 15 residues. Germline values: CDR1 LNHDA, CDR2 SQIVND (reference sequence). CDR3 protein: CASNHPGQGNSPLHF. CDR3 bases: TGTGCCAGTAACCACCCGGGACAGGGTAATTCACCCCTCCACTTT.

The genes are TRBV4-1 and TRBJ1-2, with 9 bases identical to TRBD1. The CDR3 has 15 amino acids. V shed 2 bases, J shed 7 bases, and the junction held 8 bases outside the gene matches. Germline V gene sequence: CDR1 MGHRA, CDR2 YSYEKL. CDR3 residues: CASSQPGQGSSGYTF. In nucleotides, the CDR3 is TGCGCCAGCAGCCAACCGGGACAGGGATCGTCTGGCTACACCTTC.

The chain employs TRBV4-2 and TRBJ1-4, with 9 nucleotides matching TRBD1. The V gene's germline CDR1 is LGHNA and CDR2 YNFKEQ. Trimming removed 5 bases from V and 8 bases from J; junction bases left unmatched: 6. The CDR3 is 14 residues long. The CDR3: CASSIGDRGEKLFF. For the CDR3, the DNA is TGTGCCAGCAGCATAGGAGACAGGGGGGAAAAACTGTTTTTT.

This chain joins TRBV6-1 and TRBJ1-2; 12 nucleotides line up with TRBD1. Per the germline V gene, CDR1 is MNHNS and CDR2 is SASEGT. The V segment lost 7 bases and the J segment 8 bases; nucleotides outside the gene matches: 8. The CDR3 covers 14 residues. CDR3 protein: CASTSGTGGLGYTF. CDR3 bases: TGTGCCAGCACCTCGGGGACAGGGGGCTTAGGCTACACCTTC.

The CDR3 loop is CASSPGVRGYEQYF. In DNA form, the CDR3 reads TGTGCCAGCAGCCCGGGAGTAAGGGGCTACGAGCAGTACTTC. The rearrangement links TRBV28 to TRBJ2-7; D perhaps matches TRBD2 (6 bases). The CDR3 is made up of 14 amino acids. The V and J ends lost 6 bases and 3 bases respectively, with 15 bases between them. Germline V gene data show CDR1 as MDHEN and CDR2 as SYDVKM.

The gene calls are TRBV6-6 and TRBJ2-5, with a weak D call TRBD2 (7 bases). CDR1 is MNHNY and CDR2 is SVGAGI in the germline V gene (reference sequence). The CDR3 is 14 residues long. V was pared by 6 bases and J by 5 bases, with 16 bases between. CDR3 protein: CASRGGGARETQYF. For the CDR3, the DNA is TGTGCCAGCAGGGGTGGGGGGGCTCGGGAGACCCAGTACTTC.

The rearrangement links TRBV2 to TRBJ1-3, with D unclear. Trimming took off 6 bases at V and 4 bases at J, with 10 bases between the two ends. Germline V lookup: CDR1 SNHLY, CDR2 FYNNEI. This CDR3 is 13 amino acids long. CDR3 coding DNA: TGTGCCAGCAGCCCCGACAAGGGAAACACCATATATTTT. Its translation: CASSPDKGNTIYF.

This clone was observed once. CDR3 sequence reads: CATSKWGTLNTEAFF. The CDR3 nucleotides read TGTGCCACCAGCAAATGGGGGACATTGAACACTGAAGCTTTCTTT. V gene TRBV15 combines with J gene TRBJ1-1; perhaps TRBD1 as D (6 bases). Per germline, CDR1 LNHNV and CDR2 YYDKDF (reference sequence). CDR3 length: 15 residues. V was pared by 4 bases and J by 0 bases, with 12 bases between.